This TCR beta chain originates from a study of T cell changes during pregnancy in multiple sclerosis. The CDR3 sequence is 15 residues long. Trimming cost V 6 bases and J 0 bases; bases outside gene matches: 6. Germline V gives CDR1 SGHRS, CDR2 YFSETQ. Some clones are missing from TCRdb's copy, which holds only in-frame ones; the method was immunoSEQ multiplex PCR. The sample lists about 89,000 clones, 85% to 95% seen once, with about 0.8% in the top ten. The rearrangement uses TRBV5-1 and TRBJ2-1, with TRBD2 identical over 7 bases. The clonotype was recovered from a female donor with multiple sclerosis, enrolled in a pregnancy study. The starting material was peripheral blood, obtained in the third trimester of pregnancy. The CDR3 region is CASTGGGSSYNEQFF. The CDR3 nucleotides are TGCGCCAGCACGGGGGGTGGGAGCTCCTACAATGAGCAGTTCTTC. The whole variable domain, filled in from reference TRBV5-1 and TRBJ2-1, reads KAGVTQTPRYLIKTRGQQVTLSCSPISGHRSVSWYQQTPGQGLQFLFEYFSETQRNKGNFPGRFSGRQFSNSRSEMNVSTLELGDSALYLCASTGGGSSYNEQFFGPGTRLTVL.